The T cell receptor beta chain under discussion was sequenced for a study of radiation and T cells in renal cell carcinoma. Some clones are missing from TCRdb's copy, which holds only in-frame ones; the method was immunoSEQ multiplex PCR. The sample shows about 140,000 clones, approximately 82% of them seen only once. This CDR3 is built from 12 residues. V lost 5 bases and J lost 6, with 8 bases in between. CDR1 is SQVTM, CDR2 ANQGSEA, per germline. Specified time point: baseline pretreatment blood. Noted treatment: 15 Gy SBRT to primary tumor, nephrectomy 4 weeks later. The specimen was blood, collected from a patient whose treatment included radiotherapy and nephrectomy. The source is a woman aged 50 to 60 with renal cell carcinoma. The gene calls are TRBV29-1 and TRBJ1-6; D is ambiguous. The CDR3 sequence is CSVSVGNSPLHF. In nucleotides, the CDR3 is TGCAGCGTTTCAGTCGGTAATTCACCCCTCCACTTT.